One and the same sample provided the 11 T cell receptor beta chains below, sequenced in a study of identical twins. TCRdb redid the calling of the 5' RACE reads with MiXCR, one entry per CDR3 protein. The table shows around 340,000 distinct CDR3 sequences, with around 9.7% occurring only once. Material for sequencing was naive T cells sorted from blood. These receptor sequences come from a woman aged 45-65 years in good health.

CDR3 nucleotide sequence: TGTGCCAGCAGGGGAGCCGGCCGCACAGATACGCAGTATTTT. Translated: CASRGAGRTDTQYF. This chain joins TRBV27 and TRBJ2-3, with D possibly TRBD2 on 5 matching bases. Germline values: CDR1 MNHEY, CDR2 SMNVEV (reference sequence). Trimming removed 6 bases from V and 1 base from J, with 11 bases in between. This CDR3 contains 14 residues.

This clonotype appeared many times. The chain has TRBV3-1 and TRBJ2-2, with D possibly matching TRBD2 (5 bases). Trimming took off 8 bases at V and 0 bases at J, with 13 bases between the two ends. The CDR3 spans 15 residues. Germline CDR1 and CDR2: LGHDT and YNNKEL (reference sequence). The CDR3 DNA follows: TGTGCCAGCTGCCCGCTAGCCGCGAACACCGGGGAGCTGTTTTTT. It encodes CASCPLAANTGELFF.

This sequence joins TRBV20-1 and TRBJ1-1; TRBD1 might be the D (5 bases). CDR1 DFQATT and CDR2 SNEGSKA come from the germline V gene (reference sequence). CDR3 length: 10 residues. Trimming cost V 0 bases and J 9 bases, with 5 bases left between them. CDR3 DNA: TGCAGTGCTAGAGAGGGACAAGCTTTCTTT. Translated: CSAREGQAFF.

Ten or more counts support this clonotype. The V and J genes are TRBV18 and TRBJ1-2; 7 bases are a match to TRBD1. CDR3 size: 12 residues. Germline V CDR1 and CDR2: KGHSH, LQKENI. V was clipped by 2 bases and J by 10 bases; unmatched bases: 4. The CDR3 loop reads CASSPNDRDYTF. The CDR3 region has the DNA TGTGCCAGCTCACCAAATGACAGGGACTACACCTTC.

This clonotype was observed a handful of times. The chain joins TRBV5-1 to TRBJ2-7; possibly TRBD2 for D (5 bases). The CDR3 loop spans 15 amino acids. Germline lookup yields CDR1 SGHRS and CDR2 YFSETQ. The V end was cut by 2 bases, the J end by 0 bases, with 12 bases between. The CDR3 coding sequence is TGCGCCAGCAGCTTAAAGCGGCCTAGCTCCTACGAGCAGTACTTC. Protein: CASSLKRPSSYEQYF.

This chain links TRBV20-1 with TRBJ2-1; maybe TRBD2 (6 bases). Germline CDR1 reads DFQATT; CDR2 reads SNEGSKA (reference sequence). The CDR3 contains 16 residues. Trimming pared 3 bases from V and 6 bases from J, leaving 21 bases between. CDR3 region: CSASYADYRVGNEQFF. DNA for the CDR3: TGCAGTGCTAGTTATGCGGACTATCGAGTCGGCAATGAGCAGTTCTTC.

There are many counts of this clonotype. This chain joins TRBV2 and TRBJ2-1; D remains unclear. The CDR3 runs to 14 residues. The ends were cut back, 5 bases at V and 0 bases at J, with 8 bases in the middle. Germline values: CDR1 SNHLY, CDR2 FYNNEI. CDR3 sequence: CASSSLSSYNEQFF. CDR3 coding DNA: TGTGCCAGCAGTAGCCTTAGCTCCTACAATGAGCAGTTCTTC.

The chain employs TRBV12-3 or TRBV12-4 and TRBJ2-2; 9 bases align to TRBD1. This CDR3 region has 16 residues. The ends lost 8 bases at V and 2 bases at J; junction bases unmatched: 9. The CDR3 nucleotides are TGTGCCAGCCGGATACAGGGGGCGGAAAACACCGGGGAGCTGTTTTTT. Amino acid sequence: CASRIQGAENTGELFF.

This clonotype was picked up many times. V is TRBV24-1 and J is TRBJ2-5; 7 nucleotides align to TRBD2. The length of the CDR3 is 15 residues. J lost 2 bases, V lost 5 bases, and 7 bases had no gene match. The V gene's germline CDR1 is KGHDR and CDR2 SFDVKD. CDR3 nucleotides: TGTGCCACCAGTGCAAGCGGGATGCGACAAGAGACCCAGTACTTC. It encodes CATSASGMRQETQYF.

This clonotype has at least ten counts. The rearrangement joins TRBV7-6 to TRBJ2-1; TRBD1 or TRBD2 may be the D gene (6 bases each). Per the germline V gene, CDR1 is SGHVS and CDR2 is FNYEAQ. This CDR3 is built from 17 residues. Trimming took off 1 base at V and 4 bases at J, with 17 bases between the two ends. CDR3 residues: CASSLGLGGGGYNEQFF. The CDR3, as DNA: TGTGCCAGCAGCTTAGGACTCGGAGGGGGAGGATACAATGAGCAGTTCTTC.

The chain carries TRBV18 and TRBJ1-4; the match to TRBD1 covers 7 bases. Per germline, CDR1 KGHSH and CDR2 LQKENI. This CDR3 comprises 13 residues. J lost 7 bases, V lost 6 bases, and 5 bases had no gene match. DNA of the CDR3: TGTGCCAGCTCCCTCGGGACAGTTGAAAAACTGTTTTTT. Amino acids: CASSLGTVEKLFF.